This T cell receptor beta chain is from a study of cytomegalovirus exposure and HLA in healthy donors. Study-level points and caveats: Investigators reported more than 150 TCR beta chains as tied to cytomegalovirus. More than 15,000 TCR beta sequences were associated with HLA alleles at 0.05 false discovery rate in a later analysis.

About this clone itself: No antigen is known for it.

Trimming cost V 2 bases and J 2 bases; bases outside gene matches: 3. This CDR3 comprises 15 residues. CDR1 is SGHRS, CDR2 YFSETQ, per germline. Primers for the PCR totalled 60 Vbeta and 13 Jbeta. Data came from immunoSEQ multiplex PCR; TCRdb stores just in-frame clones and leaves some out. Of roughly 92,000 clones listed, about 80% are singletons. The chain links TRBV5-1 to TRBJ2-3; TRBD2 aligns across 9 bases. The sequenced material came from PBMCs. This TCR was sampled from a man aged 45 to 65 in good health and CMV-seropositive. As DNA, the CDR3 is TGCGCCAGCAGCTTCAGCGGGAGGTCCACAGATACGCAGTATTTT. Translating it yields CASSFSGRSTDTQYF. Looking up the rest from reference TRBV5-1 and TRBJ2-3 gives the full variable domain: KAGVTQTPRYLIKTRGQQVTLSCSPISGHRSVSWYQQTPGQGLQFLFEYFSETQRNKGNFPGRFSGRQFSNSRSEMNVSTLELGDSALYLCASSFSGRSTDTQYFGPGTRLTVL.